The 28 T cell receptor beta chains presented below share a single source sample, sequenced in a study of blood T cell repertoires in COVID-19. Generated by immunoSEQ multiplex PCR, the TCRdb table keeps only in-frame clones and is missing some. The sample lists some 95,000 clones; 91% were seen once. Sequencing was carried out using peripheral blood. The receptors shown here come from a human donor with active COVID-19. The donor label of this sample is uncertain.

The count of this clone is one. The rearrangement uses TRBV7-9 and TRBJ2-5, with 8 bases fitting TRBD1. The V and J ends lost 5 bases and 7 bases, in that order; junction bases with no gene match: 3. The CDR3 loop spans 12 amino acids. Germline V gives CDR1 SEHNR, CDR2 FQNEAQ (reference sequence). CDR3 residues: CASSEGTGTQYF. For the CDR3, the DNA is TGTGCCAGCAGCGAGGGGACAGGGACCCAGTACTTC. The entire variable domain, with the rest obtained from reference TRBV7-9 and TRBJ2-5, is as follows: DTGVSQNPRHKITKRGQNVTFRCDPISEHNRLYWYRQTLGQGPEFLTYFQNEAQLEKSRLLSDRFSAERPKGSFSTLEIQRTEQGDSAMYLCASSEGTGTQYFGPGTRLLVL.

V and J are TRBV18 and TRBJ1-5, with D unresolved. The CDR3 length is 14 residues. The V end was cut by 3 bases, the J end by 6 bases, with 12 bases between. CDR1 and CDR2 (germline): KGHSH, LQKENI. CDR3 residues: CASSPAGQVQPQHF. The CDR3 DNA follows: TGTGCCAGCTCACCCGCGGGTCAGGTTCAGCCCCAGCATTTT.

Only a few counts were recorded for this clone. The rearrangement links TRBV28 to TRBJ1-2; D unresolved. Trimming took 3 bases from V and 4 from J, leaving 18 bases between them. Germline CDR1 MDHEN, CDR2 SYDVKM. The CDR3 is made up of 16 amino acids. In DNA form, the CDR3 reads TGTGCCAGCAGTTTTTTATCCCTTCGGGAAGGCTATGGCTACACCTTC. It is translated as CASSFLSLREGYGYTF.

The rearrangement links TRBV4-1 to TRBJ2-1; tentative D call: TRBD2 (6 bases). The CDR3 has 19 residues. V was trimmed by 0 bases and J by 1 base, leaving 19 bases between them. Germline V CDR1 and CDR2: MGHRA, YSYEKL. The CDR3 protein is CASSQDFNGARGSYNEQFF. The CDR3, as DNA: TGCGCCAGCAGCCAAGATTTTAACGGGGCCCGGGGGTCCTACAATGAGCAGTTCTTC.

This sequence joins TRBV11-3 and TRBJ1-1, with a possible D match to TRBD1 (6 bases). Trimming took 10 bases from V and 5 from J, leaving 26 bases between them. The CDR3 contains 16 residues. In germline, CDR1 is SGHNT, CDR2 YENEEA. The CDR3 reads CATEGGAGRGRTEAFF. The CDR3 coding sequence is TGTGCCACCGAAGGGGGGGCGGGCCGAGGGCGAACTGAAGCTTTCTTT.

The CDR3 nucleotides read TGTGCCAGCAGTCCACCCAGGGGCCAATACATGAACACTGAAGCTTTCTTT. Amino acids: CASSPPRGQYMNTEAFF. The V call is TRBV28, the J call TRBJ1-1; D perhaps matches TRBD1 (6 bases). The CDR3 has 17 residues. V lost 5 bases, J lost 0 bases, and 19 bases lay in between. Germline CDR1 and CDR2: MDHEN and SYDVKM.

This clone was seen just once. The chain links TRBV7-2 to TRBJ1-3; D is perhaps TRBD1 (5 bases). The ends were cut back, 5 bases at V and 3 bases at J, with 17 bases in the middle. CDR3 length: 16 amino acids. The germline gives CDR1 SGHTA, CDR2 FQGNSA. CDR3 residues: CASSESGGVLGNTIYF. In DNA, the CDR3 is TGTGCCAGCAGCGAAAGCGGGGGGGTTCTTGGAAACACCATATATTTT.

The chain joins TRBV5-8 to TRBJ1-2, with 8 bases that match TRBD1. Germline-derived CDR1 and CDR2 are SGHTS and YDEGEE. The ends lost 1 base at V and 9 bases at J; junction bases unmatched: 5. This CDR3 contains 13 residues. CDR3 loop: CASSLQGAVRYTF. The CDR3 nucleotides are TGTGCCAGCAGCTTGCAGGGGGCGGTTCGCTACACCTTC.

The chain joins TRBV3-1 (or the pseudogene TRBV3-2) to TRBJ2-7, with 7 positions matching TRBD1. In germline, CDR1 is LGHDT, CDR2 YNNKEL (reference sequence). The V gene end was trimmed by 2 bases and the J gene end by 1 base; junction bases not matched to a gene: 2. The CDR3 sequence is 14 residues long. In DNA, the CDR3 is TGTGCCAGCAGCCAAACAGGGGATTCCTACGAGCAGTACTTC. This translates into CASSQTGDSYEQYF.

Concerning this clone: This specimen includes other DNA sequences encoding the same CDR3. As DNA, the CDR3 is TGTGCCAGCAGCTTAACGGGGGGCACCGGGGAGCTGTTTTTT. Translation gives CASSLTGGTGELFF. The rearrangement uses TRBV7-9 and TRBJ2-2; 7 nucleotides align to TRBD2. Trimming at V came to 2 bases and at J to 4 bases, leaving 1 base not matched to a gene. Germline CDR1 reads SEHNR; CDR2 reads FQNEAQ (reference sequence). This CDR3 spans 14 amino acids.

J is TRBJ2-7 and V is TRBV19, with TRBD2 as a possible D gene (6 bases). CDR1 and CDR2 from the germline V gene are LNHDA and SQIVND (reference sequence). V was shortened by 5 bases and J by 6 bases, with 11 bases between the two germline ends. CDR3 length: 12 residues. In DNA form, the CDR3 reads TGTGCCAGTAGTCCTCTGGGGGGCGAGCAGTACTTC. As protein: CASSPLGGEQYF.

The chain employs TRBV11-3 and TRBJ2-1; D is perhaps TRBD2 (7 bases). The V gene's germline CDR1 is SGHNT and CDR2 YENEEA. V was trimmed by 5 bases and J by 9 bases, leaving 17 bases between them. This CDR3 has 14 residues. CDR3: CASSRRGGGTEQFF. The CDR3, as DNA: TGTGCCAGCAGCCGACGAGGGGGGGGGACTGAGCAGTTCTTC. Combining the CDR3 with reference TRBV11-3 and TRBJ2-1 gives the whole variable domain EAGVVQSPRYKIIEKKQPVAFWCNPISGHNTLYWYLQNLGQGPELLIRYENEEAVDDSQLPKDRFSAERLKGVDSTLKIQPAELGDSAVYLCASSRRGGGTEQFFGPGTRLTVL.

The CDR3 nucleotides are TGTGCCAGCAGTCCCATCATTGGACTAGCGGGGAGCACAGATACGCAGTATTTT. Amino acid sequence: CASSPIIGLAGSTDTQYF. The J gene is TRBJ2-3, the V gene TRBV27, with 12 bases identical to TRBD2. CDR3 length equals 18 residues. CDR1 MNHEY and CDR2 SMNVEV come from the germline V gene (reference sequence). Trimming took 5 bases from V and 0 from J; bases not matched to a gene: 9.

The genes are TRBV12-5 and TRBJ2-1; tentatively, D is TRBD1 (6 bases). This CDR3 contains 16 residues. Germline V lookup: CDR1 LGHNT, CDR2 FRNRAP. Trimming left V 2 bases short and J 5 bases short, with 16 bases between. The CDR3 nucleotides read TGTGCTAGTGGTTTGTCCAGGGGCGGGTACCACAATGAGCAGTTCTTC. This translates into CASGLSRGGYHNEQFF.

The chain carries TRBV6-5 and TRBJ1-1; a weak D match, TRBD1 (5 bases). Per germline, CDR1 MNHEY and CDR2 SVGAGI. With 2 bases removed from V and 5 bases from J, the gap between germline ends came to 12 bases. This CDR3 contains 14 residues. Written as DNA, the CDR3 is TGTGCCAGCAGTTACAGCAGGGTGGGAACTGAAGCTTTCTTT. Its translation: CASSYSRVGTEAFF.

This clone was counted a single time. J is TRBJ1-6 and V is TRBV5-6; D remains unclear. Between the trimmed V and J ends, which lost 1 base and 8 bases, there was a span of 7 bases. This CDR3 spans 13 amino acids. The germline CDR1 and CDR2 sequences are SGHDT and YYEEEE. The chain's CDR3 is CASSLRRDSPLHF. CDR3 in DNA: TGTGCCAGCAGCTTGAGGCGGGATTCACCCCTCCACTTT.

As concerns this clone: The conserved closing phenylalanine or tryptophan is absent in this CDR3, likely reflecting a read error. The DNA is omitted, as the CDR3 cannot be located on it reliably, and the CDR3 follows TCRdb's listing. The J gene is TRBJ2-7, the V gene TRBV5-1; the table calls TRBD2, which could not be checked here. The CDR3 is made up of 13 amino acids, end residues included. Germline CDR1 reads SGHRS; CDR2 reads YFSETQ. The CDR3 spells CASSLVCRSGPGC.

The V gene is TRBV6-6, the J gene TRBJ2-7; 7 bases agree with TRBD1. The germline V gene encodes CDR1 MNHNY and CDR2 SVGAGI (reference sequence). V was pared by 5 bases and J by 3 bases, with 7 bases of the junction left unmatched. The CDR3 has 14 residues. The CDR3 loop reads CASSQGQTYYEQYF. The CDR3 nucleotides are TGTGCCAGCAGTCAGGGACAGACCTACTACGAGCAGTACTTC.

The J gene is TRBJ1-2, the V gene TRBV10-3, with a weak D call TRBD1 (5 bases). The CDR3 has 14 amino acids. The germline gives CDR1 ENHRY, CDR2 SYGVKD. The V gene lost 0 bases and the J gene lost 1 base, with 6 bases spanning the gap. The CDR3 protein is CAISESGGNYGYTF. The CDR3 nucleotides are TGTGCCATCAGTGAGTCCGGGGGTAACTATGGCTACACCTTC.

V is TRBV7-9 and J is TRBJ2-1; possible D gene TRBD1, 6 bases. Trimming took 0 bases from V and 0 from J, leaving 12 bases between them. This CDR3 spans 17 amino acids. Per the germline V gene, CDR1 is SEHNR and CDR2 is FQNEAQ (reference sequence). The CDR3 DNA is TGTGCCAGCAGCTTAGCGGGGGCTAGAGGCTCCTACAATGAGCAGTTCTTC. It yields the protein CASSLAGARGSYNEQFF.

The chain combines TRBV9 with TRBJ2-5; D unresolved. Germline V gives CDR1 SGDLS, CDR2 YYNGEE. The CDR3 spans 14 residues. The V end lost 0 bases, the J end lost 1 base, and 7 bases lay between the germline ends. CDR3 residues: CASSVAQIQETQYF. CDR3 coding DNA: TGTGCCAGCAGCGTAGCCCAGATCCAAGAGACCCAGTACTTC.

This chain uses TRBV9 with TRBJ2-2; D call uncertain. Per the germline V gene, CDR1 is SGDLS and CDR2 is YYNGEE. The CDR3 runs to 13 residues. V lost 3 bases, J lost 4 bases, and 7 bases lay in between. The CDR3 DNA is TGTGCCAGCAGCGATAGTGGCACCGGGGAGCTGTTTTTT. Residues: CASSDSGTGELFF.

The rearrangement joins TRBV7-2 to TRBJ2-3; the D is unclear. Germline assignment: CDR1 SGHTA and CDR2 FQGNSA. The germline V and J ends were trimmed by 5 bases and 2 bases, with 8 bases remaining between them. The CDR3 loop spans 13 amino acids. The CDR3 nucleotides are TGTGCCAGCAGCGGGCAGAACACAGATACGCAGTATTTT. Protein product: CASSGQNTDTQYF.

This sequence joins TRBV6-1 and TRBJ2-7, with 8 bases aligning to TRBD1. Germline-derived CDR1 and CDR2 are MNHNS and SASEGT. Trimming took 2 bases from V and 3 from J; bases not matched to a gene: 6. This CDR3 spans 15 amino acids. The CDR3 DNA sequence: TGTGCCAGCAGTGAAAACAGGGGGGAGATCTACGAGCAGTACTTC. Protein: CASSENRGEIYEQYF.

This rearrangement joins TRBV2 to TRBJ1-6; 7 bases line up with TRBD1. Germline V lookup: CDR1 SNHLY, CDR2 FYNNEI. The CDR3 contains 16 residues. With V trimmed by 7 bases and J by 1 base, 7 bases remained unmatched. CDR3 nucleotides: TGTGCCAGCATCCCGGGACAGCGGTCCTATAATTCACCCCTCCACTTT. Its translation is CASIPGQRSYNSPLHF. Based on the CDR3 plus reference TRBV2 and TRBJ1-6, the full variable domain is EPEVTQTPSHQVTQMGQEVILRCVPISNHLYFYWYRQILGQKVEFLVSFYNNEISEKSEIFDDQFSVERPDGSNFTLKIRSTKLEDSAMYFCASIPGQRSYNSPLHFGNGTRLTVT.

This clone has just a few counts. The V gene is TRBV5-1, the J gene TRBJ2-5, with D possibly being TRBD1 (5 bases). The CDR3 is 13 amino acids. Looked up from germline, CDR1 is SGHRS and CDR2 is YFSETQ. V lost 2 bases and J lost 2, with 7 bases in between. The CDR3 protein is CASSFDSQETQYF. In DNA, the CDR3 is TGCGCCAGCAGCTTTGACAGTCAAGAGACCCAGTACTTC.

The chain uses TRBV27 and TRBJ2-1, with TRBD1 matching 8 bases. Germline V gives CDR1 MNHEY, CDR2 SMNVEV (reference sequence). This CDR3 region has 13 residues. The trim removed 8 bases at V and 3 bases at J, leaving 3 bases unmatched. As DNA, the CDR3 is TGTGCCAGCTCAGGACAGGGCTACAATGAGCAGTTCTTC. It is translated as CASSGQGYNEQFF.

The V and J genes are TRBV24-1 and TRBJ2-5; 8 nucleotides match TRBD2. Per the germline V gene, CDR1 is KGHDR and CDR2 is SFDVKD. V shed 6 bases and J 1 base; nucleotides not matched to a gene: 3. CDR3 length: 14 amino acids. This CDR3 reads CATSKAGGQETQYF. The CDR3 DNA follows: TGTGCCACCAGTAAGGCGGGGGGCCAAGAGACCCAGTACTTC.